These 24 T cell receptor beta chains share one sample of origin, sequenced in a study of blood T cells in healthy people across ages. With a J-beta primer mix and a sample-barcoded 5' primer, a second PCR ran about 7 to 12 cycles. MiXCR, applied by TCRdb to the 5' RACE reads, yields one record per CDR3 protein. The profile shows about 1.4 million distinct CDR3 sequences, approximately 59% of them singletons. The sequencing sample was made of blood. These TCRs come from a man between 18 and 29 years old in good health.

This clonotype has a handful of counts. The chain uses TRBV4-1 and TRBJ2-1; TRBD2 might be the D (6 bases). Germline values: CDR1 MGHRA, CDR2 YSYEKL. The CDR3 is 16 amino acids. V dropped 0 bases and J dropped 8 bases, with 17 bases sitting between them. CDR3 in amino acids: CASSQEWALGEDEQFF. The CDR3 DNA reads as TGCGCCAGCAGCCAAGAATGGGCCCTAGGGGAGGATGAGCAGTTCTTC.

This sequence joins TRBV29-1 and TRBJ2-5, with D possibly being TRBD1 (5 bases). V lost 2 bases and J 9 bases, leaving 25 bases between the germline ends. Germline assignment: CDR1 SQVTM and CDR2 ANQGSEA. The CDR3 runs to 16 residues. CDR3 in amino acids: CSVEQVGRAREIAQYF. The CDR3 DNA sequence: TGCAGCGTTGAACAAGTGGGCAGGGCGCGTGAGATAGCCCAGTACTTC. Filled out from reference TRBV29-1 and TRBJ2-5, the complete variable domain reads SAVISQKPSRDICQRGTSLTIQCQVDSQVTMMFWYRQQPGQSLTLIATANQGSEATYESGFVIDKFPISRPNLTFSTLTVSNMSPEDSSIYLCSVEQVGRAREIAQYFGPGTRLLVL.

J is TRBJ2-5 and V is TRBV2; maybe TRBD1 (5 bases). With 7 bases removed from V and 5 bases from J, the gap between germline ends came to 11 bases. The CDR3 extends over 12 amino acids. Germline loops: CDR1 SNHLY, CDR2 FYNNEI. For the CDR3, the DNA is TGTGCCAGCAAAGGTCCAGGGGAGACCCAGTACTTC. It codes for CASKGPGETQYF.

J is TRBJ2-7 and V is TRBV12-3 or TRBV12-4; tentative D call: TRBD2 (7 bases). Trimming took 5 bases from V and 3 from J, leaving 14 bases between them. The CDR3 sequence is 14 residues long. The CDR3 protein is CASSAGGLYYEQYF. CDR3 coding DNA: TGTGCCAGCAGTGCCGGGGGGCTCTACTACGAGCAGTACTTC.

This clonotype was seen a handful of times. The chain carries TRBV28 and TRBJ2-3; 7 bases align to TRBD1. The CDR3 length is 16 residues. After removal of 4 bases from V and 1 base from J, the junction contained 8 bases not matched to a gene. Germline loops: CDR1 MDHEN, CDR2 SYDVKM. CDR3 in amino acids: CASSSHDRARTDTQYF. In DNA, the CDR3 is TGTGCCAGCAGTTCACATGACAGGGCTCGCACAGATACGCAGTATTTT.

The rearrangement links TRBV4-3 to TRBJ2-7; D is possibly TRBD1 or TRBD2 (5 bases each). The CDR3 is 15 residues long. The V and J ends lost 1 base and 1 base respectively, with 11 bases between them. CDR1 and CDR2 (germline): LGHNA, YSLEER. CDR3 DNA sequence: TGCGCCAGCAGCCAAGGATGGGGGAGATCCTACGAGCAGTACTTC. It translates to CASSQGWGRSYEQYF.

About this clonotype: Since the CDR3 does not end with the conserved phenylalanine or tryptophan, this likely comes from a read error. This chain connects TRBV7-8 to TRBJ2-7; D call uncertain. Germline V gene lookup returns CDR1 SGHVS and CDR2 FQNEAQ. V lost 0 bases and J lost 2, with 11 bases in between. This CDR3 is 15 amino acids long. CDR3 residues: CASSLAGGSTYEQYS. In DNA, the CDR3 is TGTGCCAGCAGCTTAGCTGGTGGCAGTACCTACGAGCAGTACTCC.

This clonotype was seen only a few times. The V call is TRBV29-1, the J call TRBJ1-2; 7 bases are a match to TRBD1. After removal of 7 bases from V and 2 bases from J, the junction contained 10 bases not matched to a gene. Germline CDR1 is SQVTM and CDR2 is ANQGSEA. This CDR3 is built from 14 residues. The CDR3 here is CSAQRQGLNYGYTF. The DNA for the CDR3 is TGCAGCGCACAAAGACAGGGACTGAACTATGGCTACACCTTC.

The chain joins TRBV20-1 to TRBJ1-2; TRBD1 agrees at 7 bases. The CDR3 sequence is 12 residues long. CDR1 is DFQATT and CDR2 is SNEGSKA in the germline V gene (reference sequence). V gave up 5 bases and J gave up 6 bases; unmatched junction bases: 6. For the CDR3, the DNA is TGCAGTGCTGCGACAGGGACGAATGGCTACACCTTC. Translation: CSAATGTNGYTF.

This clonotype was seen a few times. The V and J genes are TRBV12-3 or TRBV12-4 and TRBJ2-7; the D is unclear. The CDR3 totals 12 residues. V was cut by 1 base and J by 5 bases, with 6 bases left in between. The CDR3 sequence: CASSLVAHEQYF. The DNA of the CDR3 is TGTGCCAGCAGTTTAGTGGCGCACGAGCAGTACTTC.

The gene calls are TRBV4-1 and TRBJ2-3; either TRBD1 or TRBD2 may fit D (5 bases each). The CDR3 totals 15 residues. The germline gives CDR1 MGHRA, CDR2 YSYEKL. Trimming cost V 4 bases and J 3 bases, with 14 bases left between them. The CDR3 loop is CASSLEGRTTDTQYF. CDR3 in DNA: TGCGCCAGCAGCCTTGAGGGCAGGACAACAGATACGCAGTATTTT.

The rearrangement links TRBV4-1 to TRBJ1-1, with a possible D match to TRBD1 (6 bases). CDR1 is MGHRA and CDR2 is YSYEKL in the germline V gene. V was cut by 1 base and J by 3 bases, with 9 bases left in between. The CDR3 extends over 14 amino acids. The CDR3 is CASSQGSGDTEAFF. In DNA, the CDR3 is TGCGCCAGCAGCCAAGGTTCAGGGGACACTGAAGCTTTCTTT.

The sample holds a few counts of this clonotype. The chain uses TRBV7-9 and TRBJ1-2, with TRBD1 identical over 8 bases. CDR1 and CDR2 from the germline V gene are SEHNR and FQNEAQ (reference sequence). The CDR3 is made up of 16 amino acids. The V segment lost 4 bases and the J segment 7 bases; nucleotides outside the gene matches: 14. The CDR3 region is CASSSTDRDRWLGYTF. The CDR3 DNA reads as TGTGCCAGCAGCTCTACGGACCGGGACAGGTGGCTTGGCTACACCTTC.

The chain links TRBV12-3 or TRBV12-4 to TRBJ2-1, with unresolved D. The CDR3 loop spans 15 amino acids. V gave up 5 bases and J gave up 0 bases, with 11 bases separating them. Written as DNA, the CDR3 is TGTGCCAGCAGTAGGAGTCCAGGCTCCTACAATGAGCAGTTCTTC. Translating it yields CASSRSPGSYNEQFF.

Details on this clonotype: A read error may produce the germline difference seen at one junction end. The chain uses TRBV27 and TRBJ1-2, with D perhaps matching TRBD1 (5 bases). Germline V gene sequence: CDR1 MNHEY, CDR2 SMNVEV (reference sequence). The length of the CDR3 is 14 residues. The CDR3 nucleotides read TGCGCCAGCAGTTTAGGGCAAGGGGTAGGTGGCTACACCTTC. Translation gives CASSLGQGVGGYTF.

This clonotype came up a few times. The V call is TRBV4-2, the J call TRBJ1-4, with D unclear. Trimming removed 1 base from V and 7 bases from J, with 7 bases in between. This CDR3 is 13 amino acids long. Germline loops: CDR1 LGHNA, CDR2 YNFKEQ. The CDR3 DNA sequence: TGTGCCAGCAGCCAAGTTCGGGGTGAAAAACTGTTTTTT. This sequence encodes CASSQVRGEKLFF.

This clonotype was observed a handful of times. This chain connects TRBV7-9 to TRBJ2-5; the D is unclear. Trimming took off 3 bases at V and 0 bases at J, with 5 bases between the two ends. The CDR3 consists of 13 residues. Germline assignment: CDR1 SEHNR and CDR2 FQNEAQ (reference sequence). CDR3 amino acids: CASSLVYQETQYF. In DNA, the CDR3 is TGTGCCAGCAGCTTGGTGTACCAAGAGACCCAGTACTTC.

This clonotype was seen a few times. The rearrangement links TRBV20-1 to TRBJ2-5, with unresolved D. The germline CDR1 and CDR2 sequences are DFQATT and SNEGSKA (reference sequence). Between the trimmed V and J ends, which lost 4 bases and 0 bases, there was a span of 6 bases. The CDR3 is made up of 12 amino acids. Here the CDR3 reads CSATPDQETQYF. The CDR3, as DNA: TGCAGTGCTACGCCAGACCAAGAGACCCAGTACTTC.

V gene TRBV6-4 combines with J gene TRBJ1-1; TRBD1 matches at 7 bases. The V gene's germline CDR1 is MRHNA and CDR2 SNTAGT. The V gene end was trimmed by 0 bases and the J gene end by 3 bases; junction bases not matched to a gene: 7. This CDR3 comprises 16 residues. The CDR3 reads CASSDSKGGADTEAFF. The CDR3 bases are TGTGCCAGCAGTGACTCGAAAGGGGGCGCCGACACTGAAGCTTTCTTT.

This sequence joins TRBV2 and TRBJ2-1, with D possibly matching TRBD1 (5 bases). Deletions cut 7 bases from V and 1 base from J, with 14 bases between. Germline-derived CDR1 and CDR2 are SNHLY and FYNNEI. The CDR3 sequence is 15 residues long. CDR3 coding DNA: TGTGCCAGCAAAAAAACAGGAGTTTCCTACAATGAGCAGTTCTTC. As protein: CASKKTGVSYNEQFF. The full variable domain, rest sourced from reference TRBV2 and TRBJ2-1, is EPEVTQTPSHQVTQMGQEVILRCVPISNHLYFYWYRQILGQKVEFLVSFYNNEISEKSEIFDDQFSVERPDGSNFTLKIRSTKLEDSAMYFCASKKTGVSYNEQFFGPGTRLTVL.

The J gene is TRBJ2-1, the V gene TRBV12-3 or TRBV12-4, with D perhaps matching TRBD2 (5 bases). Trimming removed 7 bases from V and 3 bases from J, with 19 bases in between. The CDR3 length is 16 residues. The CDR3 DNA reads TGTGCCAGCAAATCTTCGCGGAAGAGGGACTACAATGAGCAGTTCTTC. Amino acids: CASKSSRKRDYNEQFF.

The CDR3 here is CASSPGLAEPNEQFF. In DNA form, the CDR3 reads TGTGCCAGCAGCCCCGGACTAGCGGAGCCCAATGAGCAGTTCTTC. The gene calls are TRBV6-5 and TRBJ2-1, with 10 bases fitting TRBD2. The trim removed 6 bases at V and 6 bases at J, leaving 8 bases unmatched. This CDR3 is 15 amino acids long. CDR1 is MNHEY, CDR2 SVGAGI, per germline.

The rearrangement uses TRBV12-3 or TRBV12-4 and TRBJ1-2; D gene uncertain. The V end lost 1 base, the J end lost 8 bases, and 11 bases lay between the germline ends. The CDR3 contains 13 residues. The CDR3 protein is CASSLDRLPGYTF. The CDR3 nucleotides read TGTGCCAGCAGTTTAGACAGATTACCCGGCTACACCTTC.

This sequence joins TRBV5-1 and TRBJ1-6; no reliable D call. Germline-derived CDR1 and CDR2 are SGHRS and YFSETQ. V lost 0 bases, J lost 0 bases, and 4 bases lay in between. This CDR3 contains 15 residues. CDR3 nucleotide sequence: TGCGCCAGCAGCTTGGATAACTCCTATAATTCACCCCTCCACTTT. Encoded protein: CASSLDNSYNSPLHF.